What follows describes a single T cell receptor beta chain. The CDR3 is 15 residues long. V gave up 5 bases and J gave up 9 bases; unmatched junction bases: 8. CDR1 and CDR2 (germline): SGHVS, FNYEAQ. The sample is drawn from a study of shared clonotypes between healthy human individuals. Here immunoSEQ multiplex PCR was the method, and the copy in TCRdb shows in-frame clones only, minus some. The table records roughly 1 million clones, 75% to 85% of them present only once. The sample comprised memory CD4+ T cells from PBMCs. Specified subset: CD45RA-negative fraction. This TCR was recovered from a man aged 18 to 30 in good health. Some clones in this sample may be carry-over from other donors' samples. The chain combines TRBV7-6 with TRBJ2-5; 14 bases agree with TRBD2. The CDR3 here is CASSPGLAGGPSQYF. The CDR3 coding sequence is TGTGCCAGCAGCCCTGGACTAGCGGGAGGTCCGTCCCAGTACTTC.